This paragraph covers one TCR beta chain sequence. The antigen is undetermined. Sequencing used immunoSEQ multiplex PCR; TCRdb keeps in-frame clones, though not all of them. Among some 25,000 clones listed, approximately 86% were seen once. The record originates from a study of OX40 agonist ivuxolimab in advanced cancers. Study-level findings and limits: Some of the nonresponding patients also showed low levels of normalized T-cell clonal expansion.

Germline lookup yields CDR1 LGHNT and CDR2 FRNRAP. The CDR3 has 12 amino acids. V was shortened by 6 bases and J by 4 bases, with 9 bases between the two germline ends. V is TRBV12-5 and J is TRBJ1-2; D is unclear. The sequence derives from an adult with an advanced solid tumor such as melanoma, head and neck, liver or kidney cancer. The sequences come from CD4+ or CD8+ T cells sorted from blood, collected in a trial of the OX40 agonist ivuxolimab. The chain's CDR3 is CASGRKGYGYTF. The CDR3 DNA follows: TGTGCTAGTGGCAGAAAGGGCTATGGCTACACCTTC.